The 6 T cell receptor beta chains presented below share a single source sample, sequenced in a study of cytomegalovirus exposure and HLA in healthy donors. Amplification used 60 Vbeta primers and 13 Jbeta primers. The repertoire was sequenced with immunoSEQ multiplex PCR; TCRdb's copy has only in-frame clones and lacks some. Counted here are roughly 190,000 clones, 60% to 85% occurring once; the ten biggest clones make up around 1.6%. Input material: PBMCs. The origin of the receptors is a woman aged 18-29 years in good health and CMV-seronegative.

This clone was found a few times. The chain is built from TRBV6-6 and TRBJ2-7; TRBD2 matches at 12 bases. The CDR3 runs 14 residues. The J segment lost 4 bases and the V segment lost 5 bases, leaving 3 bases of the junction unmatched. Germline loops: CDR1 MNHNY, CDR2 SVGAGI (reference sequence). The DNA of the CDR3 is TGTGCCAGCAGTGGGGGACTAGCGGGTTACGAGCAGTACTTC. Its translation is CASSGGLAGYEQYF.

CDR3 sequence reads: CASSYSKESLHF. The CDR3, as DNA: TGTGCCAGCAGTTACTCGAAGGAGTCCCTCCACTTT. The J gene is TRBJ1-6, the V gene TRBV6-5; no firm D call. The germline gives CDR1 MNHEY, CDR2 SVGAGI. Trimming cost V 0 bases and J 14 bases, with 8 bases left between them. The CDR3 has 12 amino acids.

In this sample, this clone turned up once. The chain employs TRBV11-3 and TRBJ2-1, with 9 nucleotides matching TRBD2. CDR1 is SGHNT and CDR2 is YENEEA in the germline V gene. This CDR3 comprises 16 residues. Trimming took 5 bases from V and 4 from J; bases not matched to a gene: 9. In nucleotides, the CDR3 is TGTGCCAGCAGCCCGAGCGGGGGGTTATTGTACAATGAGCAGTTCTTC. Its protein is CASSPSGGLLYNEQFF.

The chain recombines TRBV4-2 with TRBJ2-2; 9 positions match TRBD1. The germline CDR1 and CDR2 sequences are LGHNA and YNFKEQ. The CDR3 consists of 17 residues. Trimming took 4 bases from V and 6 from J; bases not matched to a gene: 12. The CDR3 coding sequence is TGTGCCAGCAGCCCCCCCGAACAGGGGGCTCTTTCCGGGGAGCTGTTTTTT. Amino acid sequence: CASSPPEQGALSGELFF.

This clone was counted once. Written as DNA, the CDR3 is TGTGCCAGCAGCTCATCGGCGGGCAGGGGGCAAACTAATGAAAAACTGTTTTTT. Its protein is CASSSSAGRGQTNEKLFF. The chain links TRBV5-4 to TRBJ1-4, with 8 bases that match TRBD1. Germline CDR1 is SGHNT and CDR2 is YYREEE (reference sequence). This CDR3 region has 18 residues. Losses at the gene ends were 3 bases for V and 1 base for J; bases not matched to a gene: 11.

J is TRBJ2-5 and V is TRBV7-6; the match to TRBD2 covers 11 bases. CDR1 and CDR2 from the germline V gene are SGHVS and FNYEAQ. The CDR3 covers 16 residues. V lost 4 bases to trimming and J lost 0 bases; unmatched junction nucleotides: 4. For the CDR3, the DNA is TGTGCCAGCAGCTCTCCTAGCGGGGGGTACCAAGAGACCCAGTACTTC. It codes for CASSSPSGGYQETQYF. Complete variable domain (other parts from reference TRBV7-6 and TRBJ2-5): GAGVSQSPRYKVTKRGQDVALRCDPISGHVSLYWYRQALGQGPEFLTYFNYEAQQDKSGLPNDRFSAERPEGSISTLTIQRTEQRDSAMYRCASSSPSGGYQETQYFGPGTRLLVL.